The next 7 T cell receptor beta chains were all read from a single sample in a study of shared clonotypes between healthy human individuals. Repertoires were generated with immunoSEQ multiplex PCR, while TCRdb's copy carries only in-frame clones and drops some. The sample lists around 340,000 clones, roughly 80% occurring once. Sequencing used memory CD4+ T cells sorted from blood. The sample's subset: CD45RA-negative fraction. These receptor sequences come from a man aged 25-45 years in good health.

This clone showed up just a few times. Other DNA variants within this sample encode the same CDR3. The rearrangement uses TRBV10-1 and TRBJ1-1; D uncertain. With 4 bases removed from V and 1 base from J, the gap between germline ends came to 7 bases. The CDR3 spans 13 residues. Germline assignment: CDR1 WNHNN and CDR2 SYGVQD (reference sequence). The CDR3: CASSVAGNTEAFF. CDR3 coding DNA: TGCGCCAGCAGTGTAGCCGGGAACACTGAAGCTTTCTTT.

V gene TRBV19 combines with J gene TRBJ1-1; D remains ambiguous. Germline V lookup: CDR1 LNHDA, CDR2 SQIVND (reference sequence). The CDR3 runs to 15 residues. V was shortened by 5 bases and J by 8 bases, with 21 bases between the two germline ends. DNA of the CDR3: TGTGCCAGTAGTCCTATAGTGACACAGAGAGCGGAAGCTTTCTTT. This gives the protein CASSPIVTQRAEAFF. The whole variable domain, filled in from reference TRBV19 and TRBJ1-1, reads DGGITQSPKYLFRKEGQNVTLSCEQNLNHDAMYWYRQDPGQGLRLIYYSQIVNDFQKGDIAEGYSVSREKKESFPLTVTSAQKNPTAFYLCASSPIVTQRAEAFFGQGTRLTVV.

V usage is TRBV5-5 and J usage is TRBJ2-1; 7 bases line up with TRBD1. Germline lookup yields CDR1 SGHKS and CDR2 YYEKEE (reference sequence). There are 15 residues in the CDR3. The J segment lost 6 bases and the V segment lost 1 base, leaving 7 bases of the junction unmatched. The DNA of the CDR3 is TGTGCCAGCAGCTTGTTAGGGGGCACAGGCAATGAGCAGTTCTTC. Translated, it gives CASSLLGGTGNEQFF.

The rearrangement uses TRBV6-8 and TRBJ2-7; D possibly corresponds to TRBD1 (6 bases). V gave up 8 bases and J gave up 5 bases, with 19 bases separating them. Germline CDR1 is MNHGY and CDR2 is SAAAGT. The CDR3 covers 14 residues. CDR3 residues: CASPLQGPRNEQYF. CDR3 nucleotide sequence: TGTGCCAGCCCCTTACAGGGTCCCAGAAACGAGCAGTACTTC.

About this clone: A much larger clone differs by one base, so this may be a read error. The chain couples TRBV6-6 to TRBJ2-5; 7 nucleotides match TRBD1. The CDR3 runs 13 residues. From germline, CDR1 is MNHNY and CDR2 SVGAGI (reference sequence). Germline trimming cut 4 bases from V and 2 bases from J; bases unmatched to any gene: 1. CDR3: CASSLGQQETQYF. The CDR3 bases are TGTGCCAGCAGTTTGGGACAGCAAGAGACCCAGTACTTC.

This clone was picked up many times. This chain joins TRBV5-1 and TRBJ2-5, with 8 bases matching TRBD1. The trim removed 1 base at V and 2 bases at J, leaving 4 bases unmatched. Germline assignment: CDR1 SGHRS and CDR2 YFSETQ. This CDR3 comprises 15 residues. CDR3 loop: CASSLNTGGQETQYF. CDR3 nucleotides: TGCGCCAGCAGCTTGAATACAGGGGGACAAGAGACCCAGTACTTC.

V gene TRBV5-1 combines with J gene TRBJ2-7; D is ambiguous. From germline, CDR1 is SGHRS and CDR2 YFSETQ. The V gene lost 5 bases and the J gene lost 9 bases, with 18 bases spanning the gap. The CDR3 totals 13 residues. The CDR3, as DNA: TGCGCCAGCAGAATCGGGTTCTTCGATCGGCAGTACTTC. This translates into CASRIGFFDRQYF.